Following are 30 T cell receptor beta chains from one sample sequenced in a study of cytomegalovirus exposure and HLA in healthy donors. Both 60 Vbeta primers and 13 Jbeta primers went into the PCR. TCRdb keeps only in-frame clones here, not all; method: immunoSEQ multiplex PCR. The data contain about 170,000 clones, approximately 71% of them singletons. Sequencing used PBMCs. The receptors come from a woman aged 18-29 years in good health and CMV-seropositive.

The chain joins TRBV11-1 to TRBJ2-5; D might be TRBD2 (7 bases). Looked up from germline, CDR1 is SGHAT and CDR2 is FQDESV (reference sequence). This CDR3 has 17 amino acids. Trimming removed 5 bases from V and 0 bases from J, with 19 bases in between. The DNA of the CDR3 is TGTGCCAGCAGCGCTGGACGGGGGGCTATGTACCAAGAGACCCAGTACTTC. Translated, it gives CASSAGRGAMYQETQYF.

The V call is TRBV5-1, the J call TRBJ2-7; tentative D call: TRBD2 (5 bases). Trimming shortened V by 4 bases and J by 4 bases, and 12 bases separated the two germline ends. CDR3 length equals 13 residues. CDR1 is SGHRS, CDR2 YFSETQ, per germline. CDR3 nucleotides: TGCGCCAGCAGCCCGGACTCAGGTTACGAGCAGTACTTC. It translates to CASSPDSGYEQYF. Full variable domain (remainder filled in from reference TRBV5-1 and TRBJ2-7): KAGVTQTPRYLIKTRGQQVTLSCSPISGHRSVSWYQQTPGQGLQFLFEYFSETQRNKGNFPGRFSGRQFSNSRSEMNVSTLELGDSALYLCASSPDSGYEQYFGPGTRLTVT.

This chain connects TRBV9 to TRBJ1-6; D unresolved. CDR1 is SGDLS and CDR2 is YYNGEE in the germline V gene. The ends were cut back, 0 bases at V and 7 bases at J, with 8 bases in the middle. This CDR3 spans 14 amino acids. CDR3 sequence: CASSVANENSPLHF. CDR3 in DNA: TGTGCCAGCAGCGTAGCTAATGAGAATTCACCCCTCCACTTT.

The chain carries TRBV7-9 and TRBJ1-2, with D uncertain. Trimming left V 4 bases short and J 4 bases short, with 13 bases between. This CDR3 has 14 residues. Germline V gene lookup returns CDR1 SEHNR and CDR2 FQNEAQ (reference sequence). The CDR3 sequence is CASSSRRRSYGYTF. The CDR3 nucleotides are TGTGCCAGCAGCTCGAGGAGAAGGAGCTATGGCTACACCTTC.

The rearrangement joins TRBV7-3 to TRBJ2-7; D is unclear. The V end lost 3 bases, the J end lost 4 bases, and 4 bases lay between the germline ends. This CDR3 has 11 amino acids. The germline gives CDR1 SGHTA, CDR2 FQGTGA. For the CDR3, the DNA is TGTGCCAGCAGCTTGGAGTACGAGCAGTACTTC. Amino acid sequence: CASSLEYEQYF.

Only a few counts were recorded for this clone. The chain is built from TRBV11-2 and TRBJ2-7; D not certain. The germline CDR1 and CDR2 sequences are SGHAT and FQNNGV. The V and J ends lost 4 bases and 4 bases respectively, with 11 bases between them. The CDR3 covers 13 residues. CDR3 nucleotide sequence: TGTGCCAGCAGCTCAAGAATACTTTACGAGCAGTACTTC. Translating gives CASSSRILYEQYF. Filled out from reference TRBV11-2 and TRBJ2-7, the complete variable domain reads EAGVAQSPRYKIIEKRQSVAFWCNPISGHATLYWYQQILGQGPKLLIQFQNNGVVDDSQLPKDRFSAERLKGVDSTLKIQPAKLEDSAVYLCASSSRILYEQYFGPGTRLTVT.

This clone was detected a few times. V gene TRBV5-1 combines with J gene TRBJ2-7; 11 bases match TRBD1. From germline, CDR1 is SGHRS and CDR2 YFSETQ. CDR3 size: 15 residues. V dropped 2 bases and J dropped 5; count of bases not matched to a gene: 6. DNA for the CDR3: TGCGCCAGCAGCTTTGAGGACAGGGGGCTCGACGAGCAGTACTTC. This codes for CASSFEDRGLDEQYF.

J is TRBJ2-1 and V is TRBV7-6; weak D call: TRBD2 (5 bases). V gave up 2 bases and J gave up 1 base, with 6 bases separating them. Germline V gene sequence: CDR1 SGHVS, CDR2 FNYEAQ. This CDR3 is built from 14 residues. CDR3 DNA sequence: TGTGCCAGCAGCTTATCGGGGTCCTACAATGAGCAGTTCTTC. It encodes CASSLSGSYNEQFF. Drawing the rest from reference TRBV7-6 and TRBJ2-1, the complete variable domain is GAGVSQSPRYKVTKRGQDVALRCDPISGHVSLYWYRQALGQGPEFLTYFNYEAQQDKSGLPNDRFSAERPEGSISTLTIQRTEQRDSAMYRCASSLSGSYNEQFFGPGTRLTVL.

V and J are TRBV7-8 and TRBJ2-1, with D unresolved. This CDR3 spans 15 amino acids. The germline V gene has CDR1 SGHVS and CDR2 FQNEAQ. V lost 5 bases and J lost 9, with 20 bases in between. This CDR3 is CASSPGRLIPREQFF. The CDR3 DNA reads as TGTGCCAGCAGCCCAGGTCGTCTAATCCCCCGTGAGCAGTTCTTC.

The chain recombines TRBV11-2 with TRBJ2-1; maybe TRBD2 (5 bases). CDR3 length: 15 amino acids. Trimming took off 1 base at V and 8 bases at J, with 15 bases between the two ends. Germline V CDR1 and CDR2: SGHAT, FQNNGV. This CDR3 is CASSLVGRPGDEQFF. The CDR3 coding sequence is TGTGCCAGCAGCTTAGTCGGACGCCCCGGGGATGAGCAGTTCTTC.

This chain joins TRBV6-6 and TRBJ1-2; tentative D call: TRBD1 (6 bases). The CDR3 has 13 residues. CDR1 and CDR2 (germline): MNHNY, SVGAGI (reference sequence). The V and J ends lost 5 bases and 4 bases respectively, with 11 bases between them. This chain's CDR3 is CASSDRTAYGYTF. CDR3 in DNA: TGTGCCAGCAGTGACCGGACAGCCTATGGCTACACCTTC.

This chain joins TRBV28 and TRBJ1-4, with D maybe TRBD1 (5 bases). Germline values: CDR1 MDHEN, CDR2 SYDVKM. CDR3 length: 16 amino acids. The germline V and J ends were trimmed by 3 bases and 0 bases, with 11 bases remaining between them. CDR3 in amino acids: CASSFGAATTNEKLFF. CDR3 sequence (DNA): TGTGCCAGCAGTTTTGGGGCCGCTACAACTAATGAAAAACTGTTTTTT. The complete variable domain, with remaining parts taken from reference TRBV28 and TRBJ1-4, reads DVKVTQSSRYLVKRTGEKVFLECVQDMDHENMFWYRQDPGLGLRLIYFSYDVKMKEKGDIPEGYSVSREKKERFSLILESASTNQTSMYLCASSFGAATTNEKLFFGSGTQLSVL.

The gene calls are TRBV4-3 and TRBJ1-4; no clear D gene. V was shortened by 0 bases and J by 5 bases, with 10 bases between the two germline ends. CDR3 size: 15 residues. CDR1 and CDR2 from the germline V gene are LGHNA and YSLEER. The CDR3 nucleotides are TGCGCCAGCAGCCAAGAATGGCAGGAAAATGAAAAACTGTTTTTT. Encoded protein: CASSQEWQENEKLFF.

This clone was detected once. This chain uses TRBV30 with TRBJ1-5, with D perhaps matching TRBD1 (6 bases). Germline CDR1 reads GTSNPN; CDR2 reads SVGIG (reference sequence). Trimming left V 5 bases short and J 4 bases short, with 9 bases between. The CDR3 is 12 amino acids. CDR3 nucleotides: TGTGCCTGGTGCCAGGGGAATCAGCCCCAGCATTTT. Amino acid sequence: CAWCQGNQPQHF.

J is TRBJ2-2 and V is TRBV14, with TRBD1 matching over 7 bases. CDR1 is SGHDN, CDR2 FVKESK, per germline. This CDR3 is built from 16 residues. V lost 4 bases to trimming and J lost 2 bases; unmatched junction nucleotides: 7. The CDR3 sequence: CASSRTGTENTGELFF. CDR3 nucleotide sequence: TGTGCCAGCAGCCGAACCGGGACAGAAAACACCGGGGAGCTGTTTTTT.

The chain recombines TRBV28 with TRBJ2-5, with D possibly matching TRBD2 (6 bases). CDR1 is MDHEN and CDR2 is SYDVKM in the germline V gene. Trimming took off 3 bases at V and 4 bases at J, with 15 bases between the two ends. The CDR3 has 15 amino acids. In DNA form, the CDR3 reads TGTGCCAGCAGTTTCAGGCGGGGTTTTGGAGAGACCCAGTACTTC. Its translation is CASSFRRGFGETQYF.

This clone was detected only a few times. The V and J genes are TRBV7-2 and TRBJ2-7; weak D call: TRBD1 (5 bases). The CDR3 extends over 12 amino acids. Germline CDR1 and CDR2: SGHTA and FQGNSA. The V and J ends lost 2 bases and 3 bases respectively, with 5 bases between them. CDR3 in DNA: TGTGCCAGCAGCTTAACAGGCTACGAGCAGTACTTC. Protein product: CASSLTGYEQYF.

The CDR3 coding sequence is TGTGCCAGTAAACCACAGGGAAAAAGAGTCGGTGGAAACACCATATATTTT. It translates to CASKPQGKRVGGNTIYF. This sequence joins TRBV19 and TRBJ1-3; tentatively, D is TRBD1 (6 bases). Trimming left V 7 bases short and J 3 bases short, with 22 bases between. Germline CDR1 and CDR2: LNHDA and SQIVND (reference sequence). The CDR3 covers 17 residues.

This chain links TRBV5-4 with TRBJ2-7, with 8 bases that match TRBD2. Germline CDR1 reads SGHNT; CDR2 reads YYREEE (reference sequence). J lost 0 bases, V lost 5 bases, and 4 bases had no gene match. This CDR3 region has 14 residues. The CDR3 sequence is CASRGGGNSYEQYF. The CDR3 nucleotides are TGTGCCAGCAGAGGCGGGGGGAACTCCTACGAGCAGTACTTC.

With regard to this clone: The junction departs from germline at one end; a sequencing error may be responsible. The chain employs TRBV7-9 and TRBJ2-3; D is unclear. The germline CDR1 and CDR2 sequences are SEHNR and FQNEAQ (reference sequence). This CDR3 comprises 13 residues. In nucleotides, the CDR3 is TGTTCCAGCAGCTCCCCATTGGAGGATACGCAGTATTTT. Translation: CSSSSPLEDTQYF.

A few counts support this clone. The chain's CDR3 is CASSPNRGGKNIQYF. The CDR3 DNA follows: TGTGCCAGCTCACCCAACCGGGGGGGCAAAAACATTCAGTACTTC. V usage is TRBV18 and J usage is TRBJ2-4; 8 nucleotides agree with TRBD2. CDR1 is KGHSH and CDR2 is LQKENI in the germline V gene. V lost 3 bases, J lost 3 bases, and 4 bases stayed unmatched. This CDR3 is 15 amino acids long.

This chain connects TRBV5-1 to TRBJ2-1; TRBD2 matches 7 bases. CDR1 and CDR2 (germline): SGHRS, YFSETQ. The V gene end was trimmed by 3 bases and the J gene end by 1 base; junction bases not matched to a gene: 1. The CDR3 consists of 14 residues. The CDR3 is CASSWGGSYNEQFF. Here the CDR3 DNA reads TGCGCCAGCAGCTGGGGGGGTTCCTACAATGAGCAGTTCTTC.

This clone was seen just once. The V and J genes are TRBV11-2 and TRBJ2-7; D ambiguous. This CDR3 is built from 17 residues. V lost 1 base, J lost 2 bases, and 18 bases lay in between. CDR1 and CDR2 (germline): SGHAT, FQNNGV. The CDR3 nucleotides are TGTGCCAGCAGCTTAGTGTACGCAGGTTTCCCTCCCTACGAGCAGTACTTC. It translates to CASSLVYAGFPPYEQYF.

The CDR3 reads CASSPTSGSYNEQFF. For the CDR3, the DNA is TGCGCCAGCAGCCCTACTAGCGGGTCCTACAATGAGCAGTTCTTC. The chain links TRBV5-1 to TRBJ2-1; 9 positions agree with TRBD2. Germline CDR1 reads SGHRS; CDR2 reads YFSETQ. The CDR3 totals 15 residues. Losses at the gene ends were 4 bases for V and 1 base for J; bases not matched to a gene: 3.

A few counts support this clone. The chain uses TRBV9 and TRBJ1-1; D call uncertain. The germline gives CDR1 SGDLS, CDR2 YYNGEE. V lost 4 bases to trimming and J lost 0 bases, with 10 bases between them. The CDR3 extends over 14 amino acids. CDR3 sequence: CASSFDGVNTEAFF. CDR3 nucleotides: TGTGCCAGCAGCTTTGACGGGGTGAACACTGAAGCTTTCTTT.

V is TRBV4-1 and J is TRBJ2-3; 7 bases align to TRBD1. The CDR3 is 15 amino acids. With 3 bases clipped from V and 2 bases from J, the junction kept 5 bases outside the gene matches. Germline V gene lookup returns CDR1 MGHRA and CDR2 YSYEKL. CDR3 protein: CASSHGQAPTDTQYF. The CDR3 region has the DNA TGCGCCAGCAGCCACGGACAGGCCCCCACAGATACGCAGTATTTT.

V and J are TRBV19 and TRBJ1-5; 7 bases line up with TRBD1. The CDR3 runs 15 residues. Germline V CDR1 and CDR2: LNHDA, SQIVND (reference sequence). V was pared by 3 bases and J by 0 bases, with 2 bases of the junction left unmatched. CDR3 sequence reads: CASSMTGYSNQPQHF. DNA for the CDR3: TGTGCCAGTAGTATGACAGGGTATAGCAATCAGCCCCAGCATTTT.

This clone was seen once. The DNA of the CDR3 is TGTGCCAGCAGTTACTCGGCAGACTATGGCTACACCTTC. Residues: CASSYSADYGYTF. J is TRBJ1-2 and V is TRBV6-5; D remains unclear. Germline V gene lookup returns CDR1 MNHEY and CDR2 SVGAGI. The CDR3 is 13 residues long. V was clipped by 0 bases and J by 3 bases, with 5 bases between them.

V gene TRBV6-5 combines with J gene TRBJ2-6; D unresolved. The CDR3 has 15 amino acids. Germline-derived CDR1 and CDR2 are MNHEY and SVGAGI. Trimming shortened V by 10 bases and J by 4 bases, and 17 bases separated the two germline ends. The CDR3, as DNA: TGTGCCACCTTCCCCATTCGTGCGGGGGCCAACGTCCTGACTTTC. The encoded protein is CATFPIRAGANVLTF.

The V gene is TRBV21-1, the J gene TRBJ2-7; TRBD1 is the table's D call and was not checked against the DNA. TRBV21-1 is marked as a pseudogene. This CDR3 contains 11 residues. CDR3 protein: CASSKQGEQYF. CDR3 nucleotides: TGTGCCAGCAGCAAACAGGGCGAGCAGTACTTC.